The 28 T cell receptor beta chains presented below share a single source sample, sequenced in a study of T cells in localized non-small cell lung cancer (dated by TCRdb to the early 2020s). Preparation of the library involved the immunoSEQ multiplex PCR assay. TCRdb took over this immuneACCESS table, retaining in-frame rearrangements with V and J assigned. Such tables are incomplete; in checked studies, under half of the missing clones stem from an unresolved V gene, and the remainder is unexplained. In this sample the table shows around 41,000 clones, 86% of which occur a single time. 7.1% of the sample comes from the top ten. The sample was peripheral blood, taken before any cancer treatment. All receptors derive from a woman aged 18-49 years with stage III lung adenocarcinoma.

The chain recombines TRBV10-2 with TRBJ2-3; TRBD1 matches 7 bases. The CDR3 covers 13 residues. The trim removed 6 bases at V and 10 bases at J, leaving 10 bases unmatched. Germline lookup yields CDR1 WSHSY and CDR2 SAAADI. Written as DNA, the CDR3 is TGCGCCAGCAGCCCCCAGGGACAGACGTCGCAGTATTTT. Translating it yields CASSPQGQTSQYF.

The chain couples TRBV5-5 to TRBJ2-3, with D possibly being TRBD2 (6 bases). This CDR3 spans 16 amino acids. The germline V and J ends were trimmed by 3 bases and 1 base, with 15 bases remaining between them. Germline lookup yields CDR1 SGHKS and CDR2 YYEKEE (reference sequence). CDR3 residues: CASSSPRASGTDTQYF. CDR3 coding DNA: TGTGCCAGCAGCTCCCCCCGAGCTAGCGGCACAGATACGCAGTATTTT.

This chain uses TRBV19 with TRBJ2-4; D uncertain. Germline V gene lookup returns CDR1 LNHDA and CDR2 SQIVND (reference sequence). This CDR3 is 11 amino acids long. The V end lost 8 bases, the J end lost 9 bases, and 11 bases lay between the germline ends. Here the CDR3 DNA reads TGTGCCAGTCAATCCGGGTTCATTCAGTACTTC. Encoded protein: CASQSGFIQYF.

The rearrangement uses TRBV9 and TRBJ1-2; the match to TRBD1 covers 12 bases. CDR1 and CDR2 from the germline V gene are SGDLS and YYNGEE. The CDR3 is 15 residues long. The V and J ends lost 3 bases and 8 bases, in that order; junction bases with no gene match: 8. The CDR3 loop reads CASSAPGQGASGYTF. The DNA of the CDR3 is TGTGCCAGCAGCGCACCGGGACAGGGGGCTTCGGGCTACACCTTC.

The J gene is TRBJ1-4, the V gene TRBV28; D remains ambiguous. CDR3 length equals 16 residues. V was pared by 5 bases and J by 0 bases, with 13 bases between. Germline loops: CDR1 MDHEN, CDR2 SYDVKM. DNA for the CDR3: TGTGCCAGCAGTCTTCCTGGACGGACAACTAATGAAAAACTGTTTTTT. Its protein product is CASSLPGRTTNEKLFF.

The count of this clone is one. The CDR3 is CASSLAQETQYF. The CDR3 DNA sequence: TGTGCCAGCAGCTTAGCACAAGAGACCCAGTACTTC. The chain combines TRBV7-6 with TRBJ2-5; D is undetermined. The length of the CDR3 is 12 residues. Trimming removed 0 bases from V and 2 bases from J, with 1 base in between. Germline V gene sequence: CDR1 SGHVS, CDR2 FNYEAQ.

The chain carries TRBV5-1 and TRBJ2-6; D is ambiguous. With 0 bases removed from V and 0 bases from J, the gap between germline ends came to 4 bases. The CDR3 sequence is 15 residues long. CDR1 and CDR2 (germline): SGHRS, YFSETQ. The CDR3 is CASSLGSSGANVLTF. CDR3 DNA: TGCGCCAGCAGCTTGGGTAGCTCTGGGGCCAACGTCCTGACTTTC. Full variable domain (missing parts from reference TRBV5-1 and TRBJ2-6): KAGVTQTPRYLIKTRGQQVTLSCSPISGHRSVSWYQQTPGQGLQFLFEYFSETQRNKGNFPGRFSGRQFSNSRSEMNVSTLELGDSALYLCASSLGSSGANVLTFGAGSRLTVL.

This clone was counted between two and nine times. The CDR3 DNA reads as TGTGCCAGCAGTGAACGGGATTATGGCTACACCTTC. The encoded protein is CASSERDYGYTF. V and J are TRBV6-1 and TRBJ1-2, with unresolved D. Germline CDR1 reads MNHNS; CDR2 reads SASEGT. Trimming took off 2 bases at V and 5 bases at J, with 6 bases between the two ends. The CDR3 has 12 amino acids.

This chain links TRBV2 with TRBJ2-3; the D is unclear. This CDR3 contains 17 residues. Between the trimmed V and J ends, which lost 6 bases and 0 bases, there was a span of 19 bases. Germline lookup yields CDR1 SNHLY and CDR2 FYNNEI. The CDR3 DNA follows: TGTGCCAGCAGGAAGGAGCCGTCCCTCTCTAGCACAGATACGCAGTATTTT. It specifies CASRKEPSLSSTDTQYF. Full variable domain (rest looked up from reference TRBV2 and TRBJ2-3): EPEVTQTPSHQVTQMGQEVILRCVPISNHLYFYWYRQILGQKVEFLVSFYNNEISEKSEIFDDQFSVERPDGSNFTLKIRSTKLEDSAMYFCASRKEPSLSSTDTQYFGPGTRLTVL.

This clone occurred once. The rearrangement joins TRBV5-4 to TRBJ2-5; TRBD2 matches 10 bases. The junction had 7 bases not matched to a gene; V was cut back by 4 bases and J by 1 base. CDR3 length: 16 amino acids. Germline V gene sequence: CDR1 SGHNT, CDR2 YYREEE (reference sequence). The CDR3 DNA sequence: TGTGCCAGCAGCGGAGAAGCGGGGGGGCGCCAAGAGACCCAGTACTTC. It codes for CASSGEAGGRQETQYF. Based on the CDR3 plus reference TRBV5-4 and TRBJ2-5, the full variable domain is ETGVTQSPTHLIKTRGQQVTLRCSSQSGHNTVSWYQQALGQGPQFIFQYYREEENGRGNFPPRFSGLQFPNYSSELNVNALELDDSALYLCASSGEAGGRQETQYFGPGTRLLVL.

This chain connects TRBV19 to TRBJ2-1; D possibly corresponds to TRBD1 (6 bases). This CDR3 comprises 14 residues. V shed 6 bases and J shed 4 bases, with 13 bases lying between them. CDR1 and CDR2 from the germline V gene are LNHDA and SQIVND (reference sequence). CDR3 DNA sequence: TGTGCCAGTAGGACGACAGGAACTTACAATGAGCAGTTCTTC. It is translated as CASRTTGTYNEQFF. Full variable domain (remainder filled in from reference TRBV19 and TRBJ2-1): DGGITQSPKYLFRKEGQNVTLSCEQNLNHDAMYWYRQDPGQGLRLIYYSQIVNDFQKGDIAEGYSVSREKKESFPLTVTSAQKNPTAFYLCASRTTGTYNEQFFGPGTRLTVL.

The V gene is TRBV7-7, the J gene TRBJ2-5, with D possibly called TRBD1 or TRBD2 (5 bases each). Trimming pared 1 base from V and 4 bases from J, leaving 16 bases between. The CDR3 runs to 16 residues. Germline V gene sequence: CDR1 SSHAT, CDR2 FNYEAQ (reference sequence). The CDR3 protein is CASSLEGPNGRETQYF. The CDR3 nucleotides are TGTGCCAGCAGCTTAGAGGGACCTAATGGGAGAGAGACCCAGTACTTC.

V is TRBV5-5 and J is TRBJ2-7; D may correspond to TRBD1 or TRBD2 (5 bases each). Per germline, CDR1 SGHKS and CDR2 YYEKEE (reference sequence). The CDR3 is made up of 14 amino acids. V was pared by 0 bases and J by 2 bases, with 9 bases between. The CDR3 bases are TGTGCCAGCAGCTTGGCGGGGCTAGCCTACGAGCAGTACTTC. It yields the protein CASSLAGLAYEQYF.

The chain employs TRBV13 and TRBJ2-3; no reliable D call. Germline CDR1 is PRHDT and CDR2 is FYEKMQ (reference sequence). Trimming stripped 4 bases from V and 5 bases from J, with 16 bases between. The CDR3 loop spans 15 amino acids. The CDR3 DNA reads TGTGCCAGCAGCTCCCGCGTGAGTTCGTTAGATACGCAGTATTTT. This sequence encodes CASSSRVSSLDTQYF.

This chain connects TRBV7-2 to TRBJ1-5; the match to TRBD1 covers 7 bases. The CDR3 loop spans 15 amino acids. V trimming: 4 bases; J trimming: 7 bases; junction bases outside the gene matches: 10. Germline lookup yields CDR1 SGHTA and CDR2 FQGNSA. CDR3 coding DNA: TGTGCCAGCAGCTACTGGACAGGAACCGAACAGCCCCAGCATTTT. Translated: CASSYWTGTEQPQHF.

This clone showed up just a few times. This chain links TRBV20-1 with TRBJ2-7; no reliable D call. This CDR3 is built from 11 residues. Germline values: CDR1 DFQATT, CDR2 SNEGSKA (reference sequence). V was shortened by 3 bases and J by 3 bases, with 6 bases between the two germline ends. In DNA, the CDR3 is TGCAGTGCTAGCAGCAACTACGAGCAGTACTTC. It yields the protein CSASSNYEQYF.

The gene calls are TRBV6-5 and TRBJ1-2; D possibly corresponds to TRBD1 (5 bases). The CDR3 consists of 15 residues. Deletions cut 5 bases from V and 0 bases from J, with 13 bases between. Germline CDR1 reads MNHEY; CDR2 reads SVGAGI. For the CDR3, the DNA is TGTGCCAGCAGTGCCTCGGACACCCCTAACTATGGCTACACCTTC. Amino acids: CASSASDTPNYGYTF.

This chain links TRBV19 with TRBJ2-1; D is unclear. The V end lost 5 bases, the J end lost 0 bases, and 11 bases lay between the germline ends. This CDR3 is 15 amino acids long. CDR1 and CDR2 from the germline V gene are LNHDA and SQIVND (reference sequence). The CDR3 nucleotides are TGTGCCAGTAGTCCTAGGGCGAGCTCCTACAATGAGCAGTTCTTC. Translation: CASSPRASSYNEQFF.

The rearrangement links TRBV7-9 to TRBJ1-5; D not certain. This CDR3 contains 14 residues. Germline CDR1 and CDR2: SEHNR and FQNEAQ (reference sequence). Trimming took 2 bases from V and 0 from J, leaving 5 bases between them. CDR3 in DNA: TGTGCCAGCAGCTTAATTAGTAGCAATCAGCCCCAGCATTTT. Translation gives CASSLISSNQPQHF.

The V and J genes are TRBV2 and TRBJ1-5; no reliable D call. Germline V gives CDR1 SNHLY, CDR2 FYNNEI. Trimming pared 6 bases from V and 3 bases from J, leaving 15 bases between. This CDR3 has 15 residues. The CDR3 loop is CASRAQQAPNQPQHF. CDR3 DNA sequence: TGTGCCAGCAGGGCCCAGCAGGCCCCCAATCAGCCCCAGCATTTT.

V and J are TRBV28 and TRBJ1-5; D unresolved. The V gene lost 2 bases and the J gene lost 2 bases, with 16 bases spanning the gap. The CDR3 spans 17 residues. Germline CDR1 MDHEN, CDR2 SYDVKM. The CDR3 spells CASSLRGADSGNQPQHF. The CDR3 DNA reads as TGTGCCAGCAGTTTACGGGGAGCGGATTCCGGCAATCAGCCCCAGCATTTT.

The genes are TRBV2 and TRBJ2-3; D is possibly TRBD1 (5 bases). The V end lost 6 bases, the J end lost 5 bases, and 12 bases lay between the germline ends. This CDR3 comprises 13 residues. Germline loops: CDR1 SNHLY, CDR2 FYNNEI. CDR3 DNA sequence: TGTGCCAGCAGGGAATCAGGGAAAGATACGCAGTATTTT. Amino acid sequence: CASRESGKDTQYF.

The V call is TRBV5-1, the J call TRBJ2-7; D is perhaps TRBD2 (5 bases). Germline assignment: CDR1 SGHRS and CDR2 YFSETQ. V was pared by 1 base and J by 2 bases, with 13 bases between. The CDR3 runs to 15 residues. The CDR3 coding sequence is TGCGCCAGCAGCTTGTACAAGGGAGCGGCCTACGAGCAGTACTTC. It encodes CASSLYKGAAYEQYF.

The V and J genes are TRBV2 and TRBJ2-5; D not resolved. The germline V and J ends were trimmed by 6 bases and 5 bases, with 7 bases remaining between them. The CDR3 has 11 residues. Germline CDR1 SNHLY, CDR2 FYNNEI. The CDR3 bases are TGTGCCAGCAGCCAGAGGGAGACCCAGTACTTC. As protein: CASSQRETQYF.

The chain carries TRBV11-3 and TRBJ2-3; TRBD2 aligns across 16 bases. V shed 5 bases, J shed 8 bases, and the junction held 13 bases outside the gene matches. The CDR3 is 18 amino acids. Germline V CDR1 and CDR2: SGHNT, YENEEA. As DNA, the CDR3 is TGTGCCAGCAGCCTCGCCGGGACTAGCGGGGGGGAGGGTGGTACGCAGTATTTT. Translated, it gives CASSLAGTSGGEGGTQYF.

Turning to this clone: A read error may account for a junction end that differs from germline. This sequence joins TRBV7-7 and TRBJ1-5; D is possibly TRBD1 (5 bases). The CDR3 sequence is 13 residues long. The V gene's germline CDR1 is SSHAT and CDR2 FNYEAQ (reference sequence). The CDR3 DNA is TGTGCTAGCAGCTTAACCAGGGATCAGCCCCAGCATTTT. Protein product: CASSLTRDQPQHF.

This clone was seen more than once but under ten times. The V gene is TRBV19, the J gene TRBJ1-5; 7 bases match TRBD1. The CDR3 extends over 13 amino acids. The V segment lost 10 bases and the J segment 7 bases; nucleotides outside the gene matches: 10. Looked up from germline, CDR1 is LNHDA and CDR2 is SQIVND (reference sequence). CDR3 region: CATADRVRQPQHF. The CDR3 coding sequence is TGTGCCACCGCCGACAGGGTTCGGCAGCCCCAGCATTTT.

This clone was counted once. The CDR3 DNA reads TGTGCCACACAGGGGTGGGAAGAAAAACTGTTTTTT. It codes for CATQGWEEKLFF. The V call is TRBV6-6, the J call TRBJ1-4, with 7 nucleotides matching TRBD1. V lost 10 bases to trimming and J lost 8 bases; unmatched junction nucleotides: 7. Germline loops: CDR1 MNHNY, CDR2 SVGAGI (reference sequence). The CDR3 is 12 amino acids.